This T cell receptor (beta chain) emerged from a study of chemoradiotherapy in HPV16-positive cancers. Only in-frame clones appear in the TCRdb table, and some are missing; sequencing was by immunoSEQ multiplex PCR. The sample contains about 6,200 clones, 65% to 90% of which appear only once. Study-wide points: The functional HPV-specific definition rests on just two HPV16-positive patients. HPV-responsive T-cell expansion during chemoradiotherapy was linked to improved recurrence-free survival in HPV16-positive patients. Non-HPV-specific T cells did not expand in tumors during treatment, whereas candidate HPV-specific clones and E7-related motifs did.

Repeated repertoire sampling spanned the course of chemoradiotherapy. The CDR3 has 15 residues. Germline lookup yields CDR1 SQVTM and CDR2 ANQGSEA. Trimming took 2 bases from V and 2 from J, leaving 15 bases between them. In regard to this clone: Its specificity is unknown.

The chain employs TRBV29-1 and TRBJ1-2; D is unclear. The sample in question was tumor tissue, obtained from a patient who underwent chemoradiotherapy. The receptor was isolated from a human donor with HPV-associated anogenital cancer. CDR3 residues: CSVEMTLSANYGYTF. The CDR3 nucleotides are TGCAGCGTTGAAATGACTTTAAGCGCGAACTATGGCTACACCTTC.